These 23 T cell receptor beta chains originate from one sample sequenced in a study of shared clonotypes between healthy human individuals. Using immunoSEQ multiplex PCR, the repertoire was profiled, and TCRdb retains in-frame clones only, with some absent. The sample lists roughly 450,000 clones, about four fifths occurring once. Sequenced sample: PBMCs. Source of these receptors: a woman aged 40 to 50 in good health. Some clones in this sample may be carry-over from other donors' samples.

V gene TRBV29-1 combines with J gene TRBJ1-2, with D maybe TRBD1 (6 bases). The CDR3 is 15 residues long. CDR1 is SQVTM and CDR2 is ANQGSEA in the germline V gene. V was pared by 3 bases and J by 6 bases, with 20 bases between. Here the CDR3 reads CSVEHWDILSNGYTF. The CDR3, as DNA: TGCAGCGTTGAGCATTGGGACATACTTTCTAATGGCTACACCTTC.

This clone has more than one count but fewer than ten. The CDR3 nucleotides are TGTGCCTGGAGCTGGGACAGGGGGAACACTGAAGCTTTCTTT. Translating gives CAWSWDRGNTEAFF. The chain employs TRBV30 and TRBJ1-1; 10 bases fit TRBD1. V trimming: 3 bases; J trimming: 1 base; junction bases outside the gene matches: 2. The germline gives CDR1 GTSNPN, CDR2 SVGIG (reference sequence). This CDR3 contains 14 residues.

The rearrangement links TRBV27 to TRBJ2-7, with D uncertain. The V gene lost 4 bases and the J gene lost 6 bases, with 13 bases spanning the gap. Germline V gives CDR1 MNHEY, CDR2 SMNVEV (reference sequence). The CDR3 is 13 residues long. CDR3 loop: CASSSIVQTEQYF. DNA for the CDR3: TGTGCCAGCAGTTCCATAGTCCAGACCGAGCAGTACTTC.

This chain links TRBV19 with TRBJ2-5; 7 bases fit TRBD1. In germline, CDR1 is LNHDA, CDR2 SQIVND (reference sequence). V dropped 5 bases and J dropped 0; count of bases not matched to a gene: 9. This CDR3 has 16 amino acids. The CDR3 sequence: CASSRGQSNYQETQYF. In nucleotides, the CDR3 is TGTGCCAGTAGTCGGGGACAGTCGAACTACCAAGAGACCCAGTACTTC.

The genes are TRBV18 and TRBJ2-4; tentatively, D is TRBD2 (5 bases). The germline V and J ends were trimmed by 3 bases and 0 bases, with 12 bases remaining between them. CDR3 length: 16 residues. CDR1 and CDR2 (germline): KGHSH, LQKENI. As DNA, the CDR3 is TGTGCCAGCTCACCGGAGGTAGGCTCAGCCAAAAACATTCAGTACTTC. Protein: CASSPEVGSAKNIQYF.

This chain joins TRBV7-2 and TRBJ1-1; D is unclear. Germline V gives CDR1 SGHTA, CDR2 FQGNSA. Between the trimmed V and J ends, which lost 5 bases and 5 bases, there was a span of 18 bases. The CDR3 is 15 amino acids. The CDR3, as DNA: TGTGCCAGCAGCCCTAGAGGCGGGGAAGGAACTGAAGCTTTCTTT. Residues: CASSPRGGEGTEAFF. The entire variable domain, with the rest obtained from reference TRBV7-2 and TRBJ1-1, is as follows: GAGVSQSPSNKVTEKGKDVELRCDPISGHTALYWYRQSLGQGLEFLIYFQGNSAPDKSGLPSDRFSAERTGGSVSTLTIQRTQQEDSAVYLCASSPRGGEGTEAFFGQGTRLTVV.

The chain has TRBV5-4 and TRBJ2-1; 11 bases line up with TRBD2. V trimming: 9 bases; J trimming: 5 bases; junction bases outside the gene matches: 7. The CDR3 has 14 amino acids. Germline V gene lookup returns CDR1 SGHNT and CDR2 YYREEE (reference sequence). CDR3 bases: TGTGCCATGGCGAAGGGACTAGCGGACAATGAGCAGTTCTTC. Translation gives CAMAKGLADNEQFF. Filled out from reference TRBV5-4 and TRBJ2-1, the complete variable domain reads ETGVTQSPTHLIKTRGQQVTLRCSSQSGHNTVSWYQQALGQGPQFIFQYYREEENGRGNFPPRFSGLQFPNYSSELNVNALELDDSALYLCAMAKGLADNEQFFGPGTRLTVL.

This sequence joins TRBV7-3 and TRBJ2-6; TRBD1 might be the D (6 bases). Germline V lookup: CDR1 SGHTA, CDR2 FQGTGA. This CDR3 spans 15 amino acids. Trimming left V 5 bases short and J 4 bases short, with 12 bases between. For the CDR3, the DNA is TGTGCCAGCAGCGTTCAGGGGTACGGGGCCAACGTCCTGACTTTC. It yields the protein CASSVQGYGANVLTF.

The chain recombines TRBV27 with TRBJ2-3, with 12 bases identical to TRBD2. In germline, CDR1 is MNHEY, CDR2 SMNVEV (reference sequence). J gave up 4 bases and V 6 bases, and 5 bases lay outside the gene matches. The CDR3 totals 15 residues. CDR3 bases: TGTGCCAGCAGAAGACTAGCGGGAGCCCCAGATACGCAGTATTTT. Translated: CASRRLAGAPDTQYF.

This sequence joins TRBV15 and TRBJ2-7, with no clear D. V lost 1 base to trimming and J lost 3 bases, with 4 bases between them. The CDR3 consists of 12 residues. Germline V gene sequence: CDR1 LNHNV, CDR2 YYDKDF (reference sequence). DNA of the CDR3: TGTGCCACCAGCAGAGCCCACTACGAGCAGTACTTC. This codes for CATSRAHYEQYF.

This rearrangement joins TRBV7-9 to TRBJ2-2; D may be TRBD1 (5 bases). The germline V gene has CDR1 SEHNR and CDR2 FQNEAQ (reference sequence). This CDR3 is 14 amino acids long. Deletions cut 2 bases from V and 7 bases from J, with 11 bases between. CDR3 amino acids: CASSLLPGLGELFF. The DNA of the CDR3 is TGTGCCAGCAGCTTACTCCCAGGGCTCGGGGAGCTGTTTTTT.

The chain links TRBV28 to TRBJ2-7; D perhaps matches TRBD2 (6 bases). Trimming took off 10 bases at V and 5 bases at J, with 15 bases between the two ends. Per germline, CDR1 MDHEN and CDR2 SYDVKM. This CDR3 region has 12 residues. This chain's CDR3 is CATGSDPNEQYF. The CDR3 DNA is TGTGCCACCGGGAGCGATCCAAACGAGCAGTACTTC.

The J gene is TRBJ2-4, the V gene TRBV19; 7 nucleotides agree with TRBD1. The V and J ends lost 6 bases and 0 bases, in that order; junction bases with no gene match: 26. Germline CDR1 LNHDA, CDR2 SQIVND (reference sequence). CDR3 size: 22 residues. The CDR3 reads CASSRPKNRQGPIQLAKNIQYF. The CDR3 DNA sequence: TGTGCCAGTAGCAGACCCAAAAACAGACAGGGACCAATTCAATTAGCCAAAAACATTCAGTACTTC.

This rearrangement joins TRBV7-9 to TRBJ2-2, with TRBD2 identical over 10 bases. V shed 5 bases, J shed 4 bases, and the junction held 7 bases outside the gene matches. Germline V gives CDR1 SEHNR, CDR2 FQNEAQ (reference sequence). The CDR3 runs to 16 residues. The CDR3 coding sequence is TGTGCCAGCAGCCCCGGGACTAGCGCCCTCACCGGGGAGCTGTTTTTT. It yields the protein CASSPGTSALTGELFF.

The CDR3 region has the DNA TGTGCCAGCAGCTTAGTTGGGACAGCCTCTGGAAACACCATATATTTT. The encoded protein is CASSLVGTASGNTIYF. The rearrangement uses TRBV7-2 and TRBJ1-3, with 7 bases identical to TRBD1. The CDR3 has 16 amino acids. From germline, CDR1 is SGHTA and CDR2 FQGNSA. The junction had 3 bases not matched to a gene; V was cut back by 1 base and J by 0 bases.

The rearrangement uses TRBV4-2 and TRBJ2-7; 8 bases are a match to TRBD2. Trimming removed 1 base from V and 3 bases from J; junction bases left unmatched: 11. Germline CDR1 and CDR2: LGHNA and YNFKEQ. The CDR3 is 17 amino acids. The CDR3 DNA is TGTGCCAGCAGCCAAGTTGGGGGACTAGGGCTCTACTACGAGCAGTACTTC. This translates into CASSQVGGLGLYYEQYF.

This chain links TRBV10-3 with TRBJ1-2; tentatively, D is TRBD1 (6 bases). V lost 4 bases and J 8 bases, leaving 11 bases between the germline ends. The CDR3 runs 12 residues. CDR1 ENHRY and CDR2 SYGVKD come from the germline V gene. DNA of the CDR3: TGTGCCATCAGTGGCCTAAGGGGGGGCTACACCTTC. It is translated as CAISGLRGGYTF.

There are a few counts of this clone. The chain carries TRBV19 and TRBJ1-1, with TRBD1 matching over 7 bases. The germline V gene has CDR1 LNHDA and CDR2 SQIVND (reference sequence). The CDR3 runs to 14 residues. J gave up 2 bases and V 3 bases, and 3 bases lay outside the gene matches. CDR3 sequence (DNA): TGTGCCAGTAGTATGGGGACAGCAAACACTGAAGCTTTCTTT. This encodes CASSMGTANTEAFF.

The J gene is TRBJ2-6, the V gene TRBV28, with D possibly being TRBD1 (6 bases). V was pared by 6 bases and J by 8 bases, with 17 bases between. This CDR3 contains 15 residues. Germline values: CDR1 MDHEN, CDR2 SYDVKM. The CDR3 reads CASRSDRFGTNVLTF. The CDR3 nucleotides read TGTGCCAGCAGATCAGACAGGTTCGGGACCAACGTCCTGACTTTC.

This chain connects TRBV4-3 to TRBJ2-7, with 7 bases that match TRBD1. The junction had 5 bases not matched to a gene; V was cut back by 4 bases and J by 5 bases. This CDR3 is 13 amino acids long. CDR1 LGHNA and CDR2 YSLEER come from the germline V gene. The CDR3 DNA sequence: TGCGCCAGCAGCCCGACAGGGTTCGACGAGCAGTACTTC. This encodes CASSPTGFDEQYF.

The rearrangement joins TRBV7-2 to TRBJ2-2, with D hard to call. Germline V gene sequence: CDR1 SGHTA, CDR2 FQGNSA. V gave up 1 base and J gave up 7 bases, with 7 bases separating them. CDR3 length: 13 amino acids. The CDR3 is CASSLVVRGELFF. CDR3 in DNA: TGTGCCAGCAGCTTAGTTGTGCGCGGGGAGCTGTTTTTT. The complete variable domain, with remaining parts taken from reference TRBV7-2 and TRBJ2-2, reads GAGVSQSPSNKVTEKGKDVELRCDPISGHTALYWYRQSLGQGLEFLIYFQGNSAPDKSGLPSDRFSAERTGGSVSTLTIQRTQQEDSAVYLCASSLVVRGELFFGEGSRLTVL.

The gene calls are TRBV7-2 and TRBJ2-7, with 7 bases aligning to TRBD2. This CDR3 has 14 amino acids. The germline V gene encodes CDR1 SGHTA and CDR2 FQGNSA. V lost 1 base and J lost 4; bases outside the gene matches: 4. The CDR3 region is CASSLGMREYEQYF. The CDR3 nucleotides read TGTGCCAGCAGCTTAGGTATGCGGGAGTACGAGCAGTACTTC.

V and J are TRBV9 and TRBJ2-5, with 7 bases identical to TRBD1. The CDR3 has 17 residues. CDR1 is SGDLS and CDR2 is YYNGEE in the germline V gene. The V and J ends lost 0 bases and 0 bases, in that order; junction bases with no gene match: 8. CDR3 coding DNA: TGTGCCAGCAGCGTAGGGGTGGACAGGACCTACCAAGAGACCCAGTACTTC. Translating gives CASSVGVDRTYQETQYF.